The 31 T cell receptor beta chains presented below share a single source sample, sequenced in a study of CD8 T cells in ankylosing spondylitis. Study results and caveats: One TCR beta motif, made up of seven to nine highly homologous variants, appeared characteristic of ankylosing spondylitis blood.

MiXCR, run by TCRdb on the 5' RACE reads, gives a single entry per CDR3 protein. This table has approximately 440,000 distinct CDR3 sequences, 17% appearing once. Their specific antigens are unknown. The specimen was blood, either unsorted or a sorted T cell fraction (not recorded which). Receptors originate from a male donor with ankylosing spondylitis.

The rearrangement links TRBV7-9 to TRBJ2-3; no firm D call. The germline V gene encodes CDR1 SEHNR and CDR2 FQNEAQ (reference sequence). Trimming pared 5 bases from V and 1 base from J, leaving 10 bases between. This CDR3 spans 14 amino acids. CDR3 sequence: CASSQTRGTDTQYF. For the CDR3, the DNA is TGTGCCAGCAGCCAGACTCGCGGCACAGATACGCAGTATTTT.

This clonotype was observed a few times. Here the CDR3 reads CASSLGRQFNEKLFF. CDR3 DNA: TGTGCCAGCAGCTTGGGGAGGCAGTTTAATGAAAAACTGTTTTTT. This sequence joins TRBV13 and TRBJ1-4; unclear D gene. V lost 3 bases and J lost 4, with 12 bases in between. Germline values: CDR1 PRHDT, CDR2 FYEKMQ (reference sequence). The CDR3 is 15 amino acids.

This clonotype was recorded a few times. The chain has TRBV4-3 and TRBJ2-3; no definite D call. This CDR3 has 13 residues. V lost 5 bases and J lost 6, with 12 bases in between. The germline V gene has CDR1 LGHNA and CDR2 YSLEER. The CDR3 nucleotides read TGCGCCAGCAGCGCTAGGATGGGGGATACGCAGTATTTT. Residues: CASSARMGDTQYF.

Ten or more counts support this clonotype. This sequence joins TRBV12-3 or TRBV12-4 and TRBJ1-2; TRBD1 is a possible D gene (5 bases). The CDR3 is made up of 15 amino acids. V was trimmed by 2 bases and J by 4 bases, leaving 14 bases between them. As DNA, the CDR3 is TGTGCCAGCAGTTTACGGCAGGGCGCGTTCTATGGCTACACCTTC. Translating it yields CASSLRQGAFYGYTF.

This chain connects TRBV12-3 or TRBV12-4 to TRBJ1-5; TRBD1 is a possible D gene (6 bases). The ends were cut back, 6 bases at V and 11 bases at J, with 17 bases in the middle. The CDR3 contains 13 residues. The CDR3 nucleotides read TGTGCCAGCAGATTTACAGGGTCATGGGCCCAGCATTTT. Translation gives CASRFTGSWAQHF.

This clonotype was seen a few times. The chain joins TRBV5-1 to TRBJ2-3, with 11 bases aligning to TRBD2. Germline V CDR1 and CDR2: SGHRS, YFSETQ. The CDR3 spans 17 residues. The V and J ends lost 3 bases and 0 bases, in that order; junction bases with no gene match: 6. The CDR3 loop is CASSWQTSGMSTDTQYF. In nucleotides, the CDR3 is TGCGCCAGCAGCTGGCAGACTAGCGGGATGAGCACAGATACGCAGTATTTT.

This chain connects TRBV4-1 to TRBJ1-2; D gene ambiguous. Trimming shortened V by 0 bases and J by 2 bases, and 7 bases separated the two germline ends. This CDR3 contains 14 residues. Per the germline V gene, CDR1 is MGHRA and CDR2 is YSYEKL. The CDR3 DNA is TGCGCCAGCAGCCAAGACAGTGGGAACTATGGCTACACCTTC. It encodes CASSQDSGNYGYTF.

The chain has TRBV11-2 and TRBJ2-5; D unresolved. V dropped 0 bases and J dropped 2 bases, with 4 bases sitting between them. The length of the CDR3 is 13 residues. CDR1 and CDR2 (germline): SGHAT, FQNNGV. The CDR3 DNA sequence: TGTGCCAGCAGCTTAGAAGCTCAAGAGACCCAGTACTTC. Translated: CASSLEAQETQYF. Full variable domain (remainder filled in from reference TRBV11-2 and TRBJ2-5): EAGVAQSPRYKIIEKRQSVAFWCNPISGHATLYWYQQILGQGPKLLIQFQNNGVVDDSQLPKDRFSAERLKGVDSTLKIQPAKLEDSAVYLCASSLEAQETQYFGPGTRLLVL.

The rearrangement uses TRBV9 and TRBJ2-3; D not certain. CDR1 and CDR2 from the germline V gene are SGDLS and YYNGEE. Trimming removed 4 bases from V and 6 bases from J, with 9 bases in between. There are 12 residues in the CDR3. CDR3 loop: CASSPFSDTQYF. In DNA form, the CDR3 reads TGTGCCAGCAGCCCTTTCTCCGATACGCAGTATTTT.

This clonotype was seen ten or more times. The chain employs TRBV5-5 and TRBJ2-1; 11 bases align to TRBD2. The CDR3 spans 15 residues. Germline CDR1 reads SGHKS; CDR2 reads YYEKEE (reference sequence). V trimming: 4 bases; J trimming: 2 bases; junction bases outside the gene matches: 2. CDR3 coding DNA: TGTGCCAGCAGCACGGGACTAGCGGCCTACAATGAGCAGTTCTTC. This encodes CASSTGLAAYNEQFF. Supplemented by reference TRBV5-5 and TRBJ2-1, the full variable domain reads DAGVTQSPTHLIKTRGQQVTLRCSPISGHKSVSWYQQVLGQGPQFIFQYYEKEERGRGNFPDRFSARQFPNYSSELNVNALLLGDSALYLCASSTGLAAYNEQFFGPGTRLTVL.

The CDR3 is CASSLDRDPGTQYF. CDR3 DNA: TGTGCCAGCAGCCTGGACAGGGACCCAGGTACGCAGTATTTT. J is TRBJ2-3 and V is TRBV2; 8 bases agree with TRBD1. Looked up from germline, CDR1 is SNHLY and CDR2 is FYNNEI. There are 14 residues in the CDR3. Trimming at V came to 6 bases and at J to 8 bases, leaving 10 bases not matched to a gene.

This clonotype came up a few times. The rearrangement joins TRBV3-1 to TRBJ1-5, with D possibly being TRBD1 (5 bases). V lost 5 bases to trimming and J lost 1 base, with 9 bases between them. The CDR3 is 14 amino acids. CDR1 and CDR2 (germline): LGHDT, YNNKEL (reference sequence). The CDR3 nucleotides read TGTGCCAGCAGCAGGACATGGAGCAATCAGCCCCAGCATTTT. Translated, it gives CASSRTWSNQPQHF. Full variable domain (outside the CDR3, taken from reference TRBV3-1 and TRBJ1-5): DTAVSQTPKYLVTQMGNDKSIKCEQNLGHDTMYWYKQDSKKFLKIMFSYNNKELIINETVPNRFSPKSPDKAHLNLHINSLELGDSAVYFCASSRTWSNQPQHFGDGTRLSIL.

The rearrangement joins TRBV15 to TRBJ2-3; 8 nucleotides agree with TRBD2. The ends lost 0 bases at V and 4 bases at J; junction bases unmatched: 9. The CDR3 is 17 amino acids. Germline CDR1 is LNHNV and CDR2 is YYDKDF (reference sequence). As DNA, the CDR3 is TGTGCCACCAGCAGAGATCTGGAGCGGGAGACCGCAGATACGCAGTATTTT. This translates into CATSRDLERETADTQYF.

CDR3 in DNA: TGTGCCAGCAGTTTGGGGAGGCCTCCTGCGAATGAGCAGTTCTTC. Its protein is CASSLGRPPANEQFF. The chain links TRBV12-3 or TRBV12-4 to TRBJ2-1; D possibly corresponds to TRBD2 (6 bases). The CDR3 has 15 amino acids. V lost 3 bases and J 7 bases, leaving 16 bases between the germline ends.

The J gene is TRBJ1-1, the V gene TRBV11-2; D gene uncertain. CDR3 size: 15 residues. V lost 5 bases to trimming and J lost 2 bases, with 15 bases between them. Per germline, CDR1 SGHAT and CDR2 FQNNGV. The CDR3 reads CASSHGRTLNTEAFF. The CDR3 coding sequence is TGTGCCAGCAGCCACGGCAGGACCTTAAACACTGAAGCTTTCTTT.

This clonotype was seen more than once but under ten times. This chain joins TRBV6-1 and TRBJ1-1; 8 nucleotides line up with TRBD1. Per the germline V gene, CDR1 is MNHNS and CDR2 is SASEGT. This CDR3 comprises 14 residues. Germline trimming cut 6 bases from V and 10 bases from J; bases unmatched to any gene: 13. CDR3 coding DNA: TGTGCCAGCAGCTCAAACCGACAGGGGACGGCAGCTTTCTTT. Translation gives CASSSNRQGTAAFF.

V gene TRBV5-6 combines with J gene TRBJ2-7; TRBD2 aligns across 11 bases. V lost 0 bases and J lost 3; bases outside the gene matches: 5. Germline V lookup: CDR1 SGHDT, CDR2 YYEEEE. CDR3 size: 16 residues. CDR3 residues: CASSLGLAGPYYEQYF. The CDR3 DNA reads TGTGCCAGCAGCTTGGGACTAGCGGGACCCTACTACGAGCAGTACTTC.

The V gene is TRBV6-1, the J gene TRBJ1-2, with 12 bases that match TRBD1. The V and J ends lost 6 bases and 3 bases, in that order; junction bases with no gene match: 5. CDR1 and CDR2 from the germline V gene are MNHNS and SASEGT. The CDR3 loop spans 15 amino acids. The CDR3 DNA is TGTGCCAGCAGACCCGGGACAGGGGGCGACTATGGCTACACCTTC. This codes for CASRPGTGGDYGYTF.

The chain uses TRBV3-1 and TRBJ2-7; either TRBD1 or TRBD2 may fit D (6 bases each). Trimming pared 4 bases from V and 3 bases from J, leaving 16 bases between. Per germline, CDR1 LGHDT and CDR2 YNNKEL (reference sequence). This CDR3 contains 15 residues. The CDR3 DNA sequence: TGTGCCAGCAGCCCCACTGGGGGCGGGAACTACGAGCAGTACTTC. This codes for CASSPTGGGNYEQYF.

The V gene is TRBV5-1, the J gene TRBJ1-3, with D uncertain. The V gene's germline CDR1 is SGHRS and CDR2 YFSETQ. The V and J ends lost 0 bases and 1 base respectively, with 11 bases between them. This CDR3 has 16 residues. The CDR3 region is CASSLGLQVSGNTIYF. The CDR3 DNA reads TGCGCCAGCAGCTTGGGGCTTCAAGTGTCTGGAAACACCATATATTTT.

The V and J genes are TRBV3-1 and TRBJ2-3, with 10 nucleotides matching TRBD2. Trimming cost V 4 bases and J 4 bases; bases outside gene matches: 11. The CDR3 sequence is 17 residues long. Germline V gives CDR1 LGHDT, CDR2 YNNKEL (reference sequence). This CDR3 is CASSPGTSDYVADTQYF. The DNA of the CDR3 is TGTGCCAGCAGCCCTGGGACTAGCGACTATGTGGCAGATACGCAGTATTTT.

This clonotype occurred a few times. The chain combines TRBV25-1 with TRBJ1-2; TRBD1 might be the D (6 bases). CDR3 size: 14 residues. V lost 3 bases, J lost 8 bases, and 16 bases lay in between. In germline, CDR1 is MGHDK, CDR2 SYGVNS. This CDR3 reads CASSDIWGARGYTF. In nucleotides, the CDR3 is TGTGCCAGCAGTGATATCTGGGGGGCTCGGGGCTACACCTTC.

The chain employs TRBV7-9 and TRBJ2-1; D is undetermined. The CDR3 runs to 11 residues. CDR1 SEHNR and CDR2 FQNEAQ come from the germline V gene (reference sequence). Trimming removed 5 bases from V and 12 bases from J, with 11 bases in between. CDR3 coding DNA: TGTGCCAGCAGCCAGGATCACGGGCAGTTCTTC. Encoded protein: CASSQDHGQFF.

V usage is TRBV3-1 and J usage is TRBJ1-1; D might be TRBD1 (6 bases). V was cut by 3 bases and J by 5 bases, with 13 bases left in between. CDR1 and CDR2 (germline): LGHDT, YNNKEL (reference sequence). The length of the CDR3 is 14 residues. The CDR3 DNA is TGTGCCAGCAGCCAGGTTGGGGGGCAGACTGAAGCTTTCTTT. This codes for CASSQVGGQTEAFF.

This clonotype was seen more than once but under ten times. The rearrangement joins TRBV12-3 or TRBV12-4 to TRBJ1-3; no clear D gene. V gave up 3 bases and J gave up 0 bases, with 12 bases separating them. The CDR3 loop spans 16 amino acids. The CDR3 DNA reads TGTGCCAGCAGTTTTGACCAACCGAGCTCTGGAAACACCATATATTTT. The encoded protein is CASSFDQPSSGNTIYF.

The J gene is TRBJ2-6, the V gene TRBV25-1; 9 bases map to TRBD1. The junction had 17 bases not matched to a gene; V was cut back by 4 bases and J by 4 bases. CDR1 and CDR2 (germline): MGHDK, SYGVNS. This CDR3 region has 20 residues. DNA for the CDR3: TGTGCCAGCAGTGTTTCCCCCGGGACAGGGATCACTGCGGGGGCCAACGTCCTGACTTTC. Translating it yields CASSVSPGTGITAGANVLTF.

CDR3 loop: CATSRDSLGAAGNTIYF. The CDR3 coding sequence is TGTGCCACCAGCAGAGATAGTTTGGGGGCGGCTGGAAACACCATATATTTT. The chain joins TRBV15 to TRBJ1-3; D may be TRBD1 (6 bases). V dropped 0 bases and J dropped 2 bases, with 14 bases sitting between them. Germline V gives CDR1 LNHNV, CDR2 YYDKDF (reference sequence). This CDR3 has 17 residues.

The chain is built from TRBV15 and TRBJ2-7; TRBD2 agrees at 11 bases. The V gene's germline CDR1 is LNHNV and CDR2 YYDKDF (reference sequence). CDR3 length: 20 residues. V shed 2 bases, J shed 3 bases, and the junction held 18 bases outside the gene matches. The CDR3 sequence is CATSRRSSGRSHPSYYEQYF. The CDR3 region has the DNA TGTGCCACCAGCAGACGATCTAGCGGGAGGTCCCACCCTTCCTACTACGAGCAGTACTTC.

The chain uses TRBV6-2 or TRBV6-3 and TRBJ2-7; D remains unclear. The CDR3 is 17 residues long. Germline CDR1 reads MNHEY; CDR2 reads SVGEGT. V gave up 2 bases and J gave up 0 bases, with 17 bases separating them. As DNA, the CDR3 is TGTGCCAGCAGTTACGATATCCGGAAAAAAAGCTCCTACGAGCAGTACTTC. Translated, it gives CASSYDIRKKSSYEQYF.

This clonotype was seen a handful of times. J is TRBJ1-5 and V is TRBV2; tentative D call: TRBD1 (5 bases). V was cut by 10 bases and J by 2 bases, with 21 bases left in between. The V gene's germline CDR1 is SNHLY and CDR2 FYNNEI. CDR3 length: 16 amino acids. The CDR3 DNA reads TGTGCCATTAACGTGGGACGGGGGAAGGGCAATCAGCCCCAGCATTTT. Translation gives CAINVGRGKGNQPQHF.

This clonotype was counted a few times. A much larger clone differs from this one at a single base, so this may be a read error. The chain couples TRBV5-1 to TRBJ2-3; D gene uncertain. The germline V and J ends were trimmed by 0 bases and 3 bases, with 8 bases remaining between them. This CDR3 has 14 amino acids. Germline lookup yields CDR1 SGHRS and CDR2 YFSETQ. In DNA form, the CDR3 reads TGCGCCAGCAGCTTGGATCACGGGACAGATACGCAGTATTTT. It is translated as CASSLDHGTDTQYF.